These 24 T cell receptor beta chains share one sample of origin, sequenced in a study of cytomegalovirus exposure and HLA in healthy donors. PCR was performed using 60 Vbeta and 13 Jbeta primers. The table came from immunoSEQ multiplex PCR; TCRdb's copy has only in-frame clones and leaves some out. This table has fewer than 40,000 clones, 86% appearing once. Sequenced: PBMCs. The source of these receptors is a middle-aged woman in good health and CMV-seropositive.

This sequence joins TRBV18 and TRBJ1-1; 8 nucleotides line up with TRBD1. Germline CDR1 reads KGHSH; CDR2 reads LQKENI. The CDR3 covers 16 residues. V shed 2 bases and J 2 bases; nucleotides not matched to a gene: 7. This chain's CDR3 is CASSPSVTGGNTEAFF. Here the CDR3 DNA reads TGTGCCAGCTCACCAAGCGTCACAGGGGGAAACACTGAAGCTTTCTTT. The full variable domain, completed using reference TRBV18 and TRBJ1-1, is NAGVMQNPRHLVRRRGQEARLRCSPMKGHSHVYWYRQLPEEGLKFMVYLQKENIIDESGMPKERFSAEFPKEGPSILRIQQVVRGDSAAYFCASSPSVTGGNTEAFFGQGTRLTVV.

The chain is built from TRBV7-2 and TRBJ2-1, with 9 bases aligning to TRBD1. The CDR3 runs to 16 residues. V lost 5 bases and J lost 2; bases outside the gene matches: 7. From germline, CDR1 is SGHTA and CDR2 FQGNSA. Here the CDR3 reads CASSKTGQGPYNEQFF. The CDR3 DNA is TGTGCCAGCAGCAAAACGGGACAGGGCCCCTACAATGAGCAGTTCTTC.

V is TRBV2 and J is TRBJ2-5; 8 bases agree with TRBD2. The J call may be wrong; the DNA end is better matched by TRBJ2-7. The V gene's germline CDR1 is SNHLY and CDR2 FYNNEI. The CDR3 sequence is 14 residues long. CDR3 loop: CASTLRGAAYEQYF. CDR3 coding DNA: TGTGCCAGCACCTTGCGGGGGGCGGCCTACGAGCAGTACTTC.

This clone came up once. The V and J genes are TRBV27 and TRBJ2-1; 13 positions agree with TRBD2. This CDR3 is built from 17 residues. The V and J ends lost 8 bases and 0 bases, in that order; junction bases with no gene match: 7. From germline, CDR1 is MNHEY and CDR2 SMNVEV (reference sequence). The CDR3 bases are TGTGCCAGCCGTAGACTAGCGGGGGGCAGCTCCTACAATGAGCAGTTCTTC. Translating it yields CASRRLAGGSSYNEQFF.

On this clone itself: Other DNA sequences in the sample encode the same CDR3. The V gene is TRBV7-2, the J gene TRBJ2-1; D may be TRBD1 (6 bases). CDR1 and CDR2 (germline): SGHTA, FQGNSA. Deletions cut 1 base from V and 10 bases from J, with 8 bases between. The CDR3 contains 12 residues. The CDR3 spells CASSLVRGEQFF. The CDR3 coding sequence is TGTGCCAGCAGCTTAGTAAGGGGGGAGCAGTTCTTC.

The genes are TRBV18 and TRBJ1-2; no definite D call. V gave up 1 base and J gave up 8 bases, with 11 bases separating them. This CDR3 has 13 amino acids. Germline assignment: CDR1 KGHSH and CDR2 LQKENI. This CDR3 reads CASSPQEGKGYTF. Written as DNA, the CDR3 is TGTGCCAGCTCACCACAGGAGGGAAAGGGCTACACCTTC.

CDR3 loop: CATSRDGTQAEKLFF. CDR3 sequence (DNA): TGTGCCACCAGCAGAGATGGGACACAGGCTGAAAAACTGTTTTTT. The rearrangement links TRBV15 to TRBJ1-4, with D possibly matching TRBD1 (6 bases). Trimming took 0 bases from V and 7 from J, leaving 12 bases between them. CDR1 and CDR2 (germline): LNHNV, YYDKDF (reference sequence). There are 15 residues in the CDR3.

This clone was counted a single time. The chain carries TRBV29-1 and TRBJ2-7; 11 positions agree with TRBD1. CDR3 size: 13 residues. Germline lookup yields CDR1 SQVTM and CDR2 ANQGSEA. The V segment lost 2 bases and the J segment 6 bases; nucleotides outside the gene matches: 3. The CDR3 DNA reads as TGCAGCGTTGAACCGGGACAGGGGGTCGAGCAGTACTTC. Translation gives CSVEPGQGVEQYF.

This CDR3 is CASGPPYEQYF. CDR3 nucleotides: TGTGCCAGCGGCCCCCCATACGAGCAGTACTTC. This rearrangement joins TRBV7-9 to TRBJ2-7; D call uncertain. Trimming stripped 8 bases from V and 4 bases from J, with 9 bases between. The CDR3 has 11 amino acids. Germline V lookup: CDR1 SEHNR, CDR2 FQNEAQ (reference sequence). The complete variable domain, with remaining parts taken from reference TRBV7-9 and TRBJ2-7, reads DTGVSQNPRHKITKRGQNVTFRCDPISEHNRLYWYRQTLGQGPEFLTYFQNEAQLEKSRLLSDRFSAERPKGSFSTLEIQRTEQGDSAMYLCASGPPYEQYFGPGTRLTVT.

The J gene is TRBJ1-2, the V gene TRBV10-3; D gene unclear. This CDR3 comprises 14 residues. The germline V and J ends were trimmed by 6 bases and 0 bases, with 11 bases remaining between them. Germline values: CDR1 ENHRY, CDR2 SYGVKD. The CDR3 region has the DNA TGTGCCATCAGGGGAGTCAATTCTAACTATGGCTACACCTTC. This encodes CAIRGVNSNYGYTF.

The V call is TRBV5-1, the J call TRBJ2-1; D may be TRBD2 (6 bases). The germline V gene encodes CDR1 SGHRS and CDR2 YFSETQ. The CDR3 contains 14 residues. V was cut by 4 bases and J by 5 bases, with 13 bases left in between. The CDR3 sequence is CASSAQAGNNEQFF. The DNA of the CDR3 is TGCGCCAGCAGCGCCCAGGCGGGGAACAATGAGCAGTTCTTC.

This chain uses TRBV6-1 with TRBJ1-1, with a weak D call TRBD1 (6 bases). V gave up 7 bases and J gave up 10 bases, with 22 bases separating them. This CDR3 is built from 14 residues. Germline values: CDR1 MNHNS, CDR2 SASEGT. In DNA form, the CDR3 reads TGTGCCAGCAATAGACAGGCTGATTTGGGTGGAGCTTTCTTT. This encodes CASNRQADLGGAFF.

The chain joins TRBV4-3 to TRBJ2-3; 11 bases match TRBD2. V lost 4 bases, J lost 4 bases, and 4 bases stayed unmatched. Germline CDR1 and CDR2: LGHNA and YSLEER. The CDR3 is 15 residues long. CDR3 region: CASSLTSGTPDTQYF. The CDR3 DNA reads TGCGCCAGCAGCCTGACTAGCGGGACCCCAGATACGCAGTATTTT.

V usage is TRBV13 and J usage is TRBJ1-1; D is uncertain. The CDR3 covers 14 residues. V shed 5 bases and J shed 4 bases, with 14 bases lying between them. CDR1 and CDR2 (germline): PRHDT, FYEKMQ (reference sequence). CDR3 DNA sequence: TGTGCCAGCAGCGCACCCGAGGCCAGCACTGAAGCTTTCTTT. This codes for CASSAPEASTEAFF.

This clone was found a few times. This rearrangement joins TRBV6-5 to TRBJ1-5; D call uncertain. Germline V gene data show CDR1 as MNHEY and CDR2 as SVGAGI. The CDR3 spans 14 residues. Trimming pared 8 bases from V and 4 bases from J, leaving 15 bases between. CDR3 sequence reads: CASAGGGGNQPQHF. The DNA of the CDR3 is TGTGCCAGCGCGGGAGGAGGCGGGAATCAGCCCCAGCATTTT.

This clone occurred a few times. CDR3 nucleotides: TGCGCCAGCAGCCAAGACGGACTAGCGGAGTACAATGAGCAGTTCTTC. Amino acid sequence: CASSQDGLAEYNEQFF. This rearrangement joins TRBV4-3 to TRBJ2-1, with 10 nucleotides matching TRBD2. The CDR3 runs 16 residues. Trimming cost V 0 bases and J 4 bases; bases outside gene matches: 3. The germline V gene has CDR1 LGHNA and CDR2 YSLEER.

The chain recombines TRBV7-9 with TRBJ1-5, with D hard to call. Trimming left V 2 bases short and J 2 bases short, with 4 bases between. This CDR3 spans 13 amino acids. Per the germline V gene, CDR1 is SEHNR and CDR2 is FQNEAQ (reference sequence). The CDR3 coding sequence is TGTGCCAGCAGCTTATCGGGCAATCAGCCCCAGCATTTT. The encoded protein is CASSLSGNQPQHF.

V and J are TRBV14 and TRBJ2-1; TRBD1 agrees at 9 bases. The V gene end was trimmed by 6 bases and the J gene end by 9 bases; junction bases not matched to a gene: 9. Germline loops: CDR1 SGHDN, CDR2 FVKESK. The CDR3 sequence is 14 residues long. CDR3 DNA sequence: TGTGCCAGCAGTTTCGTGGACAGGGGAGGTGAGCAGTTCTTC. Its translation is CASSFVDRGGEQFF.

In regard to this clone: One end of the junction is discordant with germline, which a read error may explain. For the CDR3, the DNA is TGCGCCAGCTCTGCCACCGGGACTGACGGAACCTACGAGCAGTACTTC. This sequence encodes CASSATGTDGTYEQYF. The chain has TRBV5-3 and TRBJ2-7, with D tentatively TRBD2 (6 bases). TRBV5-3 counts as an open reading frame of uncertain function. The CDR3 covers 16 residues.

J is TRBJ1-5 and V is TRBV19, with D perhaps TRBD1 (5 bases). The germline CDR1 and CDR2 sequences are LNHDA and SQIVND (reference sequence). V was cut by 4 bases and J by 1 base, with 11 bases left in between. The length of the CDR3 is 15 residues. The CDR3 here is CASSSGGISNQPQHF. The CDR3 nucleotides read TGTGCCAGTAGTAGCGGGGGGATAAGCAATCAGCCCCAGCATTTT.

The genes are TRBV6-1 and TRBJ2-7; 7 nucleotides agree with TRBD1. V gave up 6 bases and J gave up 1 base; unmatched junction bases: 6. This CDR3 region has 14 residues. Germline assignment: CDR1 MNHNS and CDR2 SASEGT. CDR3 sequence (DNA): TGTGCCAGCAGCACGGACAGGCATTCCTACGAGCAGTACTTC. It translates to CASSTDRHSYEQYF.

The V and J genes are TRBV6-5 and TRBJ1-1, with a weak D call TRBD1 (5 bases). Trimming took off 5 bases at V and 5 bases at J, with 9 bases between the two ends. The CDR3 covers 12 residues. The V gene's germline CDR1 is MNHEY and CDR2 SVGAGI. The CDR3 DNA follows: TGTGCCAGCAGTCAGGGTTGGACTGAAGCTTTCTTT. The encoded protein is CASSQGWTEAFF.

V gene TRBV7-8 combines with J gene TRBJ2-5; TRBD1 might be the D (5 bases). CDR1 SGHVS and CDR2 FQNEAQ come from the germline V gene. V was clipped by 1 base and J by 5 bases, with 20 bases between them. The CDR3 length is 17 residues. In nucleotides, the CDR3 is TGTGCCAGCAGCTTAGATCATCGGCAGGGATTGGAGGAGACCCAGTACTTC. Its protein is CASSLDHRQGLEETQYF.

The chain recombines TRBV30 with TRBJ1-2, with D unresolved. Looked up from germline, CDR1 is GTSNPN and CDR2 is SVGIG (reference sequence). The V and J ends lost 5 bases and 7 bases respectively, with 11 bases between them. The CDR3 has 11 residues. CDR3: CAWVRFPGYTF. The DNA of the CDR3 is TGTGCCTGGGTGAGGTTTCCTGGCTACACCTTC.